This entry concerns a single T cell receptor beta chain. Its antigen is unidentified. Sequencing was performed with immunoSEQ multiplex PCR; in TCRdb, only in-frame clones are kept and a portion is missing. The sample carries about 2 million clones, over 85% recorded once. These data are taken from a study of shared clonotypes between healthy human individuals. CD45RO-negative, CCR7-selected cells formed the naive CD8 fraction, which excluded terminally differentiated effector memory CD45RA+ cells. The healthy adult donors were HIV-negative and reported no recent acute infections or vaccinations. Germline values: CDR1 SGHNT, CDR2 YYREEE (reference sequence). This CDR3 is built from 14 residues. The ends lost 6 bases at V and 8 bases at J; junction bases unmatched: 10. Regarding the study as a whole: When compared with the clonotypes that were shared by all four sorted-subset donors, the non-shared clonotypes turned out to have lower generation probabilities.

The chain employs TRBV5-4 and TRBJ2-1; the match to TRBD2 covers 8 bases. The origin of this receptor is a man between 18 and 29 years old in good health. What was sequenced was naive CD8+ T cells sorted from blood. The CDR3: CASNLGGVGYEQFF. In nucleotides, the CDR3 is TGTGCCAGCAACCTCGGGGGGGTCGGGTATGAGCAGTTCTTC.